This TCR beta chain was found in a study of kidney transplant recipient with SARS-CoV-2 infection (dated by TCRdb to the early 2020s). V drops 5 bases and J drops 7 bases, leaving 10 bases in between. The germline V gene gives CDR1 as MGHDK and CDR2 as SYGVNS. The CDR3 holds 12 amino acids from the cysteine to the phenylalanine. The only DNA kept is the CDR3, 36 bases in frame from the first base. The sample's time point label, decoded: pre-pandemic baseline sample and day 111 after first positive SARS-CoV-2 test. On this clonotype: The antigen this receptor binds is unknown. The input lacks base qualities; no much larger clone sits a single base away.

Sequenced on an Illumina MiSeq. The peripheral T cell repertoire was profiled for human TCRbeta genes. As for the original processing: Beta-binomial modelling was used to test for differences in clonotype abundance while accounting for variability over time. Expanded clonotypes were screened against the ImmuneCODE reference database of SARS-CoV-2-associated TCRs and mapped to viral genome regions. Additional analyses of the repertoire looked at TRBV gene usage, CDR3 length, CDR3 amino acid overlap between time points, clonotype abundance distributions and Jaccard similarity. Using fastp trimming at Q25 and MiXCR clonotype assembly, TCRdb reanalyzed the public sequencing data and kept in-frame beta chains. Each CDR3 protein gets just one entry, which takes the most common genes and DNA from the rows behind it. The V and J calls and clone size come from TCRdb's table, not from the authors' own analysis. For this sample the table gives about 240,000 distinct CDR3 sequences, of which less than 35% were detected only once. The ten top clones hold roughly 7% of the sample.

The sequence joins TRBV25-1 to TRBJ2-3; confidence is insufficient to name the D gene. The sample was a blood sample, taken at baseline and on roughly day 110 from a kidney transplant recipient. The clonotype was recovered from a male patient in his 30s who had COVID-19 and was a kidney transplant recipient. In patients who had a transplant, some T cells may come from the graft donor. The CDR3 in this case is CASSFSTNTQYF. In nucleotide form, the sequence is TGTGCCAGCAGTTTTTCTACTAATACGCAGTATTTT.